What follows are 21 T cell receptor beta chains derived from one specimen sequenced in a study of monozygotic twins with inflammatory bowel disease. TCRdb re-called the 5' RACE reads and gives one entry per CDR3 protein, without DNA. This sample lists roughly 330,000 distinct CDR3 sequences; its ten largest clones have approximately 2%. Sequencing was carried out using blood. These receptors all come from a human donor with ulcerative colitis or Crohn's disease, or a healthy co-twin of an affected twin (not recorded which).

The chain combines TRBV20-1 with TRBJ2-7; as DNA is missing, the TRBD1 call by TCRdb cannot be tested. The CDR3 covers 15 residues. Germline V gene lookup returns CDR1 DFQATT and CDR2 SNEGSKA (reference sequence). The CDR3 protein is CSAGGLGLGKDEQYF.

This chain links TRBV28 with TRBJ1-3. The CDR3 has 12 amino acids. Germline CDR1 is MDHEN and CDR2 is SYDVKM. The CDR3 sequence is CASSFRPNTIYF.

The rearrangement links TRBV6-5 to TRBJ1-1; the TRBD1 assignment by TCRdb is unverifiable without DNA. This CDR3 is built from 17 residues. Per germline, CDR1 MNHEY and CDR2 SVGAGI. The CDR3 here is CASSSTWTGGDHTEAFF.

CDR3 in amino acids: CASSQEGSGRRYGEQFF. The chain couples TRBV4-1 to TRBJ2-1; no DNA is available, so the TRBD2 call from TCRdb remains unchecked. Germline V CDR1 and CDR2: MGHRA, YSYEKL. This CDR3 contains 17 residues.

The V call is TRBV7-2, the J call TRBJ1-1; the TRBD1 assignment by TCRdb is unverifiable without DNA. The CDR3 runs 13 residues. CDR1 SGHTA and CDR2 FQGNSA come from the germline V gene. The CDR3 region is CASSKQGTTEAFF.

This chain uses TRBV5-4 with TRBJ2-2; TCRdb picks TRBD1, but there is no DNA to check that call. The CDR3 extends over 14 amino acids. Germline assignment: CDR1 SGHNT and CDR2 YYREEE (reference sequence). CDR3 protein: CASSLESGAGELFF.

V usage is TRBV28 and J usage is TRBJ2-5; TCRdb's assignment of TRBD1 cannot be checked, as there is no DNA. Germline V gives CDR1 MDHEN, CDR2 SYDVKM. This CDR3 is 12 amino acids long. The chain's CDR3 is CASSPGPHTQYF. The entire variable domain, with the rest obtained from reference TRBV28 and TRBJ2-5, is as follows: DVKVTQSSRYLVKRTGEKVFLECVQDMDHENMFWYRQDPGLGLRLIYFSYDVKMKEKGDIPEGYSVSREKKERFSLILESASTNQTSMYLCASSPGPHTQYFGPGTRLLVL.

J is TRBJ2-1 and V is TRBV9; the TCRdb D gene call, TRBD1, has no DNA to confirm it. The CDR3 spans 15 residues. Germline assignment: CDR1 SGDLS and CDR2 YYNGEE. The CDR3 region is CASSVEGGGYNEQFF.

This chain links TRBV28 with TRBJ2-7; the TCRdb D gene call, TRBD1, has no DNA to confirm it. The CDR3 spans 13 residues. Looked up from germline, CDR1 is MDHEN and CDR2 is SYDVKM. CDR3 sequence reads: CAIIGPGTSEQYF. The whole variable domain, remainder taken from reference TRBV28 and TRBJ2-7, is DVKVTQSSRYLVKRTGEKVFLECVQDMDHENMFWYRQDPGLGLRLIYFSYDVKMKEKGDIPEGYSVSREKKERFSLILESASTNQTSMYLCAIIGPGTSEQYFGPGTRLTVT.

The rearrangement joins TRBV5-1 to TRBJ2-1; TCRdb reports TRBD2, a call that lacks DNA to check it against. The CDR3 totals 15 residues. Per the germline V gene, CDR1 is SGHRS and CDR2 is YFSETQ. The CDR3 spells CASSLGAGATNEQFF.

This CDR3 reads CASSVGDYGYNEQFF. The chain joins TRBV25-1 to TRBJ2-1; TCRdb gives TRBD2 as the D gene, but with no DNA this cannot be confirmed. The germline CDR1 and CDR2 sequences are MGHDK and SYGVNS. The CDR3 has 15 amino acids.

The genes are TRBV28 and TRBJ2-7; no DNA is available, so the TRBD1 call from TCRdb remains unchecked. This CDR3 has 13 amino acids. Germline V lookup: CDR1 MDHEN, CDR2 SYDVKM. The CDR3 region is CASIDSGSNEQYF.

The chain carries TRBV7-2 and TRBJ2-3; TCRdb outputs TRBD1, but without DNA this stays unchecked. Germline values: CDR1 SGHTA, CDR2 FQGNSA. The CDR3 extends over 14 amino acids. CDR3 residues: CASRAPASTDTQYF.

The chain employs TRBV6-5 and TRBJ1-4; TCRdb returns TRBD1, unconfirmable since there is no DNA. Germline V gene lookup returns CDR1 MNHEY and CDR2 SVGAGI. This CDR3 is 13 amino acids long. CDR3 loop: CASTGQGREKLFF.

V usage is TRBV4-1 and J usage is TRBJ2-7; without DNA, the TCRdb call of TRBD2 cannot be checked. Germline lookup yields CDR1 MGHRA and CDR2 YSYEKL. The CDR3 length is 12 residues. CDR3 residues: CASGQGAGEQYF.

This chain links TRBV27 with TRBJ1-2; absent DNA, TCRdb's TRBD1 call cannot be checked. CDR1 and CDR2 from the germline V gene are MNHEY and SMNVEV (reference sequence). CDR3 length: 15 residues. The CDR3 is CASSLSAGAFGGYTF.

CDR3 in amino acids: CSARELWGPTEAFF. V gene TRBV20-1 combines with J gene TRBJ1-1; the TCRdb D gene call, TRBD1, has no DNA to confirm it. Germline CDR1 is DFQATT and CDR2 is SNEGSKA (reference sequence). This CDR3 has 14 amino acids.

The gene calls are TRBV6-2 or TRBV6-3 and TRBJ1-6; TCRdb proposes TRBD1, but this gene call is untestable without DNA. The CDR3 length is 15 residues. Germline CDR1 MNHEY, CDR2 SVGEGT. The CDR3 protein is CASSRGQINNSPLHF.

V gene TRBV30 combines with J gene TRBJ2-2; the TCRdb call, TRBD2, lacks DNA for checking. Germline loops: CDR1 GTSNPN, CDR2 SVGIG (reference sequence). The CDR3 has 15 amino acids. CDR3: CAWTQGLAGVGELFF.

V is TRBV7-9 and J is TRBJ2-6. Germline CDR1 is SEHNR and CDR2 is FQNEAQ (reference sequence). The CDR3 loop spans 15 amino acids. CDR3 amino acids: CASGKDPAGANVLTF.

The gene calls are TRBV6-4 and TRBJ2-1; checking the TCRdb D call of TRBD1 is not possible without DNA. Germline loops: CDR1 MRHNA, CDR2 SNTAGT. This CDR3 has 16 residues. Here the CDR3 reads CASSDSGGLGGNEQFF.